The T cell receptor (beta chain) under discussion was sequenced for a study of T cell responses to AZD1222 COVID-19 vaccine listed by TCRdb under 2021. In terms of the full investigation: A total of 233 trial participants underwent TCR sequencing, of whom some 210 received two doses of AZD1222 and about 26 received two doses of the MenACWY control vaccine. Trial participants were enrolled by age into 18-55, 56-69 and 70-plus year subgroups, with approximately 150, 28 and 58 TCR-sequenced participants respectively. Broad study findings and their caveats: In the small 56-69-year group, the increase in depth fell short of significance, most likely because of low power. Because no day 14 peak-response samples were available, repertoires were characterized only after the peak T cell response. Vaccine-associated CD4 TCRs spanned the whole spike protein, with dominant responses in regions 160-218 and 743-854. Conclusions about previously exposed vaccinees are limited, since just six AZD1222 recipients were seropositive for SARS-CoV-2 at baseline. Nearly half of unique spike-specific TCRs reportedly recognized epitopes outside regions mutated in the B.1.351 and B.1.1.7 variants. Most participants were white British and females outnumbered males, and the authors suggested that clonal diversity may have been underestimated. A significant rise in spike-specific TCR breadth and depth was observed after two AZD1222 doses relative to day 0 and relative to MenACWY recipients.

CDR1 and CDR2, looked up from the germline V gene, are SGHTA and FQGNSA. Including the terminal cysteine and phenylalanine, the CDR3 comprises 17 residues. Only the CDR3 DNA stays, 51 bases, in frame from base 1. The germline ends are 24 bases apart after V is trimmed by 0 bases and J by 10 bases. With regard to this clone: The antigen this receptor binds is unknown. No per-base quality is available; no much larger clone lies one base away.

The time point label here, explained by the study, means: about 28 days (+/-7) after the second vaccine dose. AZD1222 recipients with second doses at about 4 weeks or about 12 weeks were pooled, because spike-specific TCR depth and breadth did not differ between schedules. Samples from vaccinated people were obtained from the UK trials COV001 and COV002, which included a single-blind randomized controlled phase 2/3 trial of AZD1222 (ChAdOx1 nCoV-19) in healthy adults. For TCRbeta chain sequencing, PBMC samples were collected from trial participants at day 0 and at day 28 after the second dose. The CDR3 regions of human TCRbeta chains were analyzed by immunosequencing. In the paper's pipeline: Repertoire TCRs were checked for matches against a reference library of SARS-CoV-2-specific TCRs that had been generated using the MIRA antigen-specificity platform. Breadth was defined as the fraction of unique TCRs that were SARS-CoV-2-associated. Depth was defined as the fraction of total T cells that were SARS-CoV-2-associated. Using the MIRA data, every spike-specific TCR was mapped to the spike region that the TCR reacted to and assigned to either a CD4 or a CD8 class. Log10-transformed breadth and depth values were compared by one-way ANOVA with Sidak's multiple comparisons tests. Sourced from immuneACCESS, this table was stored by TCRdb with only in-frame sequences that have V and J called. A share of the clones is absent; for the studies checked, an unresolved V gene accounts for under half, and the remainder has no known explanation. V, J and clone size are taken as reported in that table, and D and trimming were inferred from the DNA itself. Counted in this sample were 95,000 to 150,000 clones; approximately 85% of them appeared once. Approximately 4.7% of the sample is in the top ten clones.

This receptor was obtained from an adult who received the AZD1222 COVID-19 vaccine. The receptor chain draws on TRBV7-2 and TRBJ1-1; 6 matching bases give a weak D call of TRBD1. The specimen was peripheral blood, collected 28 days after the second AZD1222 dose. The nucleotide sequence is given as TGTGCCAGCAGCTTAGCCGTAGGGGGGGCCTCATTGAGGGGAGCTTTCTTT. Its translation reads: CASSLAVGGASLRGAFF. The entire variable domain, with the stretches around the CDR3 drawn from the reference TRBV7-2 and TRBJ1-1 proteins, is GAGVSQSPSNKVTEKGKDVELRCDPISGHTALYWYRQSLGQGLEFLIYFQGNSAPDKSGLPSDRFSAERTGGSVSTLTIQRTQQEDSAVYLCASSLAVGGASLRGAFFGQGTRLTVV.